The sequence of this T cell receptor (beta chain) was determined in a study of cytomegalovirus exposure and HLA in healthy donors. As for this clone: What it recognizes is unknown.

Broader study findings: The authors listed 150 to 200 TCR beta chains as cytomegalovirus-associated.

Both 60 Vbeta primers and 13 Jbeta primers went into the PCR. Some clones are missing from TCRdb's copy, which holds only in-frame ones; the method was immunoSEQ multiplex PCR. The sample has 83,000 or so clones, over 60% seen once; the top ten hold nearly 6%. CDR1 SGDLS and CDR2 YYNGEE come from the germline V gene. CDR3 length: 14 amino acids. Between the trimmed V and J ends, which lost 0 bases and 4 bases, there was a span of 7 bases. V usage is TRBV9 and J usage is TRBJ1-4; unclear D gene. The specimen sequenced was PBMCs. This clonotype was obtained from a female donor in good health and CMV-seronegative. The CDR3 DNA reads as TGTGCCAGCAGCGTAGGAGAATATAATGAAAAACTGTTTTTT. It is translated as CASSVGEYNEKLFF.